These T cell receptor beta chains were read from a single sample in a study of blood T cell repertoires in COVID-19. The protocol was immunoSEQ multiplex PCR, while the TCRdb copy is restricted to in-frame clones and leaves out a portion. This sample carries approximately 290,000 clones, under 90% of them seen once, and the ten largest clones take around 10%. Sequenced sample: peripheral blood. Receptor source: a woman in her thirties with COVID-19, enrolled during active disease. Each CDR3 is given with its conserved first and last residue. Fields, in order: clone size, J gene, D gene, V gene, CDR3 DNA, CDR3 protein. The D gene is left open where the match is weak. Where a row states a size, it is once, few, many or the class of an expanded clone; other rows omit it.

NA TRBJ1-5 NA TRBV6-4 TGTGCCAGCAGTGACCCGTCGGGGGGTCGGCCGTGGAGTCAGCCCCAGCATTTT CASSDPSGGRPWSQPQHF
NA TRBJ2-7 NA TRBV5-1 TGCGCCAGCAGCTGGGGGGACAGTCTGGACGAGCAGTACTTC CASSWGDSLDEQYF
NA TRBJ1-5 NA TRBV29-1 TGCAGCGTGCTAACAGGAACAAGGGGTCAGCCCCAGCATTTT CSVLTGTRGQPQHF
NA TRBJ2-2 TRBD1 TRBV7-9 TGTGCCAGCAGCTTACCTCCGGGACAGGGAACCGGGGAGCTGTTTTTT CASSLPPGQGTGELFF
NA TRBJ2-1 NA TRBV24-1 TGTGCCACCAGTGTGGGAGGCTCCTACAATGAGCAGTTCTTC CATSVGGSYNEQFF
NA TRBJ2-7 NA TRBV18 TGTGCCAGCTCACCAGGGCCAGACTACGAGCAGTACTTC CASSPGPDYEQYF
NA TRBJ1-2 TRBD1 TRBV7-8 TGTGCCAGCAGCCTATACGGGGGACAGGGGTCCTATGGCTACACCTTC CASSLYGGQGSYGYTF
NA TRBJ1-2 TRBD1 TRBV3-1/TRBV3-2 TGTGCCAGCAGCCAAGATGGATCGGGACAGGGGGTGATTGGGTATGGCTACACCTTC CASSQDGSGQGVIGYGYTF
few TRBJ1-1 NA TRBV28 TGTGCCAGCAGCCCCCTTAGAGTATTGAACACTGAAGCTTTCTTT CASSPLRVLNTEAFF
NA TRBJ1-6 TRBD1 TRBV19 TGTGCCAGTAGTCCAGGACAGGGCTATAATTCACCCCTCCACTTT CASSPGQGYNSPLHF
NA TRBJ1-3 TRBD1 TRBV19 TGTGCCAGTAGTCCGGGACAGGGGCCTGGAAACACCATATATTTT CASSPGQGPGNTIYF
NA TRBJ1-2 TRBD1 TRBV27 TGTGCCAGCAGCCCAGGAACCGGGACAGAAGCTAACTATGGCTACACCTTC CASSPGTGTEANYGYTF
NA TRBJ1-5 NA TRBV12-5 TGTGCTAGTGGTTTGGGAAAGGAGCTTTATAGCAATCAGCCCCAGCATTTT CASGLGKELYSNQPQHF
NA TRBJ2-7 TRBD1 TRBV18 TGTGCCAGCTCACCCTCCGGGACAGCGAAAACCTACGAGCAGTACTTC CASSPSGTAKTYEQYF